This T cell receptor (beta chain) is from a study of blood T cells in healthy people across ages. Whole-study results and caveats: More naive CD4+ cells and higher diversity marked long-lived donors relative to aged donors. Expanded clonotype shifts may have been confounded, as the donors had an unknown CMV status.

Germline loops: CDR1 DFQATT, CDR2 SNEGSKA (reference sequence). This CDR3 spans 14 amino acids. Trimming removed 6 bases at V and 2 bases at J, with 16 bases between. Of note for this clonotype: Its antigen is unidentified.

The authors ran a second PCR of roughly 6 to 12 cycles using a sample-barcoded 5' primer and a J-beta primer mix. TCRdb processed the 5' RACE reads anew with MiXCR; each CDR3 protein has one entry. The data contain over a million distinct CDR3 sequences, approximately 25% of them singletons. This sample was shared with a second study, whose subject was T cells of mothers and their children. In that study: Mothers yielded over 8 million CDR3 reads, children approximately 2.8 million each.

J is TRBJ1-2 and V is TRBV20-1; TRBD1 is a possible D gene (6 bases). This receptor was identified in a girl aged 2-10 years in good health. The sequenced sample was blood. The CDR3 loop reads CSAPSYTGNYGYTF. The CDR3 DNA reads TGCAGTGCGCCTTCCTACACAGGGAACTATGGCTACACCTTC.